These 28 T cell receptor beta chains were all obtained from the same sample, sequenced in a study of cytomegalovirus exposure and HLA in healthy donors. Use of 60 Vbeta and 13 Jbeta primers characterized the PCR. TCRdb's copy holds only in-frame clones and misses some; the assay was immunoSEQ multiplex PCR. The table records 150,000 to 200,000 clones, approximately 80% of them present only once. The sample comprised PBMCs. These receptor sequences come from a woman aged 25 to 39 in good health and CMV-seronegative.

CDR3: CASSPRTGREEKLFF. As DNA, the CDR3 is TGCGCCAGCAGCCCACGGACAGGGCGCGAGGAAAAACTGTTTTTT. This sequence joins TRBV5-1 and TRBJ1-4; the match to TRBD1 covers 8 bases. The J segment lost 8 bases and the V segment lost 4 bases, leaving 10 bases of the junction unmatched. This CDR3 spans 15 amino acids. CDR1 is SGHRS, CDR2 YFSETQ, per germline. Supplemented by reference TRBV5-1 and TRBJ1-4, the full variable domain reads KAGVTQTPRYLIKTRGQQVTLSCSPISGHRSVSWYQQTPGQGLQFLFEYFSETQRNKGNFPGRFSGRQFSNSRSEMNVSTLELGDSALYLCASSPRTGREEKLFFGSGTQLSVL.

The chain employs TRBV9 and TRBJ1-6; 9 bases align to TRBD1. This CDR3 has 16 amino acids. Germline assignment: CDR1 SGDLS and CDR2 YYNGEE. J gave up 7 bases and V 3 bases, and 8 bases lay outside the gene matches. The DNA of the CDR3 is TGTGCCAGCAGCGCTGGACAGGGGATACGGAATTCACCCCTCCACTTT. Its translation is CASSAGQGIRNSPLHF.

V gene TRBV19 combines with J gene TRBJ1-1, with D possibly matching TRBD1 (5 bases). Between the trimmed V and J ends, which lost 4 bases and 0 bases, there was a span of 6 bases. Germline values: CDR1 LNHDA, CDR2 SQIVND (reference sequence). CDR3 length: 13 amino acids. The CDR3: CASSTGMNTEAFF. CDR3 coding DNA: TGTGCCAGTAGTACAGGGATGAACACTGAAGCTTTCTTT.

V and J are TRBV2 and TRBJ1-4; weak D call: TRBD1 (5 bases). V lost 6 bases to trimming and J lost 10 bases, with 21 bases between them. CDR1 and CDR2 from the germline V gene are SNHLY and FYNNEI. The CDR3 sequence is 15 residues long. CDR3 DNA sequence: TGTGCCAGCAGGGCCGTAAGCCTTGGGGGAGGAAAACTGTTTTTT. This codes for CASRAVSLGGGKLFF.

The rearrangement uses TRBV5-5 and TRBJ2-3; D unresolved. Trimming stripped 0 bases from V and 4 bases from J, with 6 bases between. Germline CDR1 reads SGHKS; CDR2 reads YYEKEE (reference sequence). The CDR3 consists of 13 residues. Written as DNA, the CDR3 is TGTGCCAGCAGCTTGGACATCTCAGATACGCAGTATTTT. It codes for CASSLDISDTQYF.

The chain uses TRBV7-9 and TRBJ1-2; TRBD1 agrees at 7 bases. V was pared by 0 bases and J by 4 bases, with 5 bases of the junction left unmatched. The CDR3 sequence is 15 residues long. Germline lookup yields CDR1 SEHNR and CDR2 FQNEAQ (reference sequence). CDR3 DNA sequence: TGTGCCAGCAGCTTAGCAGGGGGCGAGTTCTATGGCTACACCTTC. It codes for CASSLAGGEFYGYTF.

The chain has TRBV7-6 and TRBJ2-1; D is unclear. Germline V lookup: CDR1 SGHVS, CDR2 FNYEAQ. The CDR3 totals 16 residues. Trimming stripped 4 bases from V and 4 bases from J, with 17 bases between. The CDR3 sequence is CASSSPGRDKYNEQFF. In DNA form, the CDR3 reads TGTGCCAGCAGCTCTCCCGGTCGCGACAAGTACAATGAGCAGTTCTTC. Full variable domain (remainder filled in from reference TRBV7-6 and TRBJ2-1): GAGVSQSPRYKVTKRGQDVALRCDPISGHVSLYWYRQALGQGPEFLTYFNYEAQQDKSGLPNDRFSAERPEGSISTLTIQRTEQRDSAMYRCASSSPGRDKYNEQFFGPGTRLTVL.

The CDR3 protein is CASSYSFSHEQYF. CDR3 bases: TGTGCCAGCAGTTATTCCTTTAGCCACGAGCAGTACTTC. The V gene is TRBV27, the J gene TRBJ2-7; unclear D gene. V shed 4 bases and J shed 5 bases, with 12 bases lying between them. Germline values: CDR1 MNHEY, CDR2 SMNVEV (reference sequence). The CDR3 consists of 13 residues.

Here the CDR3 reads CASRSLAGGPGELFF. The DNA of the CDR3 is TGTGCCAGCAGGTCACTAGCGGGAGGGCCCGGGGAGCTGTTTTTT. The chain joins TRBV6-1 to TRBJ2-2; 13 bases line up with TRBD2. Germline V gives CDR1 MNHNS, CDR2 SASEGT. This CDR3 comprises 15 residues. V lost 6 bases and J lost 6; bases outside the gene matches: 4.

This sequence joins TRBV19 and TRBJ2-5; TRBD1 is a possible D gene (5 bases). CDR1 is LNHDA, CDR2 SQIVND, per germline (reference sequence). Trimming left V 8 bases short and J 6 bases short, with 19 bases between. This CDR3 region has 14 residues. DNA of the CDR3: TGTGCCAGTGCCCCCCGAGTGGGGCTAAAGACCCAGTACTTC. Residues: CASAPRVGLKTQYF.

This clone was counted a few times. This rearrangement joins TRBV28 to TRBJ2-7, with no clear D. Germline V lookup: CDR1 MDHEN, CDR2 SYDVKM. The CDR3 length is 12 residues. Trimming removed 2 bases from V and 4 bases from J, with 6 bases in between. The CDR3 protein is CASSLHRYEQYF. Here the CDR3 DNA reads TGTGCCAGCAGTTTACACAGATACGAGCAGTACTTC.

This chain connects TRBV7-6 to TRBJ1-1; 9 bases fit TRBD1. The CDR3 is 14 residues long. Trimming at V came to 4 bases and at J to 3 bases, leaving 3 bases not matched to a gene. Germline V gene data show CDR1 as SGHVS and CDR2 as FNYEAQ. CDR3 sequence (DNA): TGTGCCAGCAGCTCGGGACAGGGACACACTGAAGCTTTCTTT. This codes for CASSSGQGHTEAFF.

The CDR3: CASSLGIGGTQETQYF. For the CDR3, the DNA is TGTGCCAGCAGCTTAGGAATCGGCGGGACTCAAGAGACCCAGTACTTC. The chain recombines TRBV7-2 with TRBJ2-5; tentatively, D is TRBD2 (6 bases). V was pared by 1 base and J by 2 bases, with 14 bases between. Germline lookup yields CDR1 SGHTA and CDR2 FQGNSA. This CDR3 has 16 amino acids.

This chain joins TRBV5-8 and TRBJ2-5; TRBD2 aligns across 10 bases. V gave up 5 bases and J gave up 4 bases; unmatched junction bases: 5. The CDR3 consists of 14 residues. CDR1 and CDR2 (germline): SGHTS, YDEGEE. The CDR3 coding sequence is TGTGCCAGCAGGTCTAGCGGGGGAGGAGAGACCCAGTACTTC. It translates to CASRSSGGGETQYF.

The chain links TRBV2 to TRBJ2-5; TRBD2 might be the D (5 bases). Germline V CDR1 and CDR2: SNHLY, FYNNEI. The germline V and J ends were trimmed by 0 bases and 3 bases, with 11 bases remaining between them. The CDR3 totals 15 residues. This chain's CDR3 is CASSEALTTEETQYF. CDR3 nucleotide sequence: TGTGCCAGCAGTGAAGCGTTGACTACGGAAGAGACCCAGTACTTC.

The chain uses TRBV4-1 and TRBJ2-5, with a weak D call TRBD2 (8 bases). Germline V gene lookup returns CDR1 MGHRA and CDR2 YSYEKL. The CDR3 is 21 amino acids. Trimming pared 2 bases from V and 3 bases from J, leaving 31 bases between. The DNA for the CDR3 is TGCGCCAGCAGCCAACCTAAAGCGGGAGCGCGACGTCAGGGGGGAAAAGAGACCCAGTACTTC. It specifies CASSQPKAGARRQGGKETQYF.

J is TRBJ1-4 and V is TRBV19; 7 bases align to TRBD1. Germline loops: CDR1 LNHDA, CDR2 SQIVND (reference sequence). Trimming cost V 7 bases and J 5 bases; bases outside gene matches: 7. CDR3 length: 14 residues. The CDR3 DNA sequence: TGTGCCAGTAATATCGGGACAGCCAATGAAAAACTGTTTTTT. It yields the protein CASNIGTANEKLFF.

The J gene is TRBJ2-7, the V gene TRBV18; perhaps TRBD1 as D (5 bases). In germline, CDR1 is KGHSH, CDR2 LQKENI. Trimming stripped 3 bases from V and 9 bases from J, with 24 bases between. The CDR3 length is 16 residues. This CDR3 is CASSPMGLGLGDRQYF. The CDR3 bases are TGTGCCAGCTCACCCATGGGTTTGGGTCTCGGAGACAGGCAGTACTTC.

The J gene is TRBJ2-6, the V gene TRBV15, with TRBD1 identical over 7 bases. Trimming cost V 2 bases and J 0 bases; bases outside gene matches: 1. The CDR3 runs 16 residues. Germline V gives CDR1 LNHNV, CDR2 YYDKDF (reference sequence). The CDR3 DNA is TGTGCCACCAGCAGACGACAGGGCTCTGGGGCCAACGTCCTGACTTTC. This codes for CATSRRQGSGANVLTF.

The chain employs TRBV10-3 and TRBJ2-1; 8 positions match TRBD1. The germline gives CDR1 ENHRY, CDR2 SYGVKD. The CDR3 extends over 15 amino acids. Trimming removed 4 bases from V and 0 bases from J; junction bases left unmatched: 2. The chain's CDR3 is CAISAQGASYNEQFF. In DNA, the CDR3 is TGTGCCATCAGTGCCCAGGGGGCCTCCTACAATGAGCAGTTCTTC.

The rearrangement links TRBV9 to TRBJ1-1; TRBD1 aligns across 8 bases. CDR1 and CDR2 from the germline V gene are SGDLS and YYNGEE. The CDR3 sequence is 15 residues long. V gave up 3 bases and J gave up 3 bases; unmatched junction bases: 7. CDR3 DNA: TGTGCCAGCAGCGCCCAACAGGGGGGATACACTGAAGCTTTCTTT. This encodes CASSAQQGGYTEAFF. Filled out from reference TRBV9 and TRBJ1-1, the complete variable domain reads DSGVTQTPKHLITATGQRVTLRCSPRSGDLSVYWYQQSLDQGLQFLIQYYNGEERAKGNILERFSAQQFPDLHSELNLSSLELGDSALYFCASSAQQGGYTEAFFGQGTRLTVV.

The CDR3 region is CASSQRSLARNTGELFF. The CDR3 DNA is TGTGCCAGCAGCCAACGGTCACTAGCGCGTAACACCGGGGAGCTGTTTTTT. This chain joins TRBV14 and TRBJ2-2, with TRBD2 matching 7 bases. The ends lost 2 bases at V and 2 bases at J; junction bases unmatched: 8. This CDR3 is 17 amino acids long. CDR1 SGHDN and CDR2 FVKESK come from the germline V gene. The full variable domain, completed using reference TRBV14 and TRBJ2-2, is EAGVTQFPSHSVIEKGQTVTLRCDPISGHDNLYWYRRVMGKEIKFLLHFVKESKQDESGMPNNRFLAERTGGTYSTLKVQPAELEDSGVYFCASSQRSLARNTGELFFGEGSRLTVL.

The chain links TRBV4-3 to TRBJ2-3; 12 bases agree with TRBD2. Trimming cost V 4 bases and J 8 bases; bases outside gene matches: 4. CDR3 size: 14 residues. The germline gives CDR1 LGHNA, CDR2 YSLEER. CDR3 sequence reads: CASSRGLAGSTQYF. The CDR3, as DNA: TGCGCCAGCAGCCGTGGACTAGCGGGATCTACGCAGTATTTT.

This clone was detected a few times. The V and J genes are TRBV4-2 and TRBJ1-1; TRBD1 aligns across 7 bases. Per the germline V gene, CDR1 is LGHNA and CDR2 is YNFKEQ. The CDR3 covers 15 residues. V trimming: 0 bases; J trimming: 4 bases; junction bases outside the gene matches: 5. CDR3 DNA sequence: TGTGCCAGCAGCCAAGATTGGGCAGGGGGCACTGAAGCTTTCTTT. Protein product: CASSQDWAGGTEAFF.

The chain employs TRBV6-4 and TRBJ2-3; 8 bases map to TRBD1. The CDR3 runs 15 residues. Germline loops: CDR1 MRHNA, CDR2 SNTAGT. Trimming cost V 0 bases and J 5 bases; bases outside gene matches: 4. The chain's CDR3 is CASSDSETGVDTQYF. DNA for the CDR3: TGTGCCAGCAGTGACTCGGAGACAGGGGTAGATACGCAGTATTTT.

This clone was detected many times. The chain links TRBV5-5 to TRBJ2-5; 8 bases fit TRBD2. V lost 3 bases to trimming and J lost 2 bases; unmatched junction nucleotides: 12. In germline, CDR1 is SGHKS, CDR2 YYEKEE (reference sequence). There are 17 residues in the CDR3. The CDR3 nucleotides read TGTGCCAGCAGCTCCGCCCCCCATAGCGGGGCACAAGAGACCCAGTACTTC. The encoded protein is CASSSAPHSGAQETQYF. The full variable domain, its missing parts supplied by reference TRBV5-5 and TRBJ2-5, is DAGVTQSPTHLIKTRGQQVTLRCSPISGHKSVSWYQQVLGQGPQFIFQYYEKEERGRGNFPDRFSARQFPNYSSELNVNALLLGDSALYLCASSSAPHSGAQETQYFGPGTRLLVL.

V gene TRBV19 combines with J gene TRBJ2-7; possibly TRBD2 for D (5 bases). Looked up from germline, CDR1 is LNHDA and CDR2 is SQIVND (reference sequence). With 4 bases removed from V and 0 bases from J, the gap between germline ends came to 10 bases. The CDR3 covers 14 residues. The CDR3 bases are TGTGCCAGTAGTACGGGAACCGGCTCCTACGAGCAGTACTTC. This translates into CASSTGTGSYEQYF. The full variable domain, with the rest looked up from reference TRBV19 and TRBJ2-7, is DGGITQSPKYLFRKEGQNVTLSCEQNLNHDAMYWYRQDPGQGLRLIYYSQIVNDFQKGDIAEGYSVSREKKESFPLTVTSAQKNPTAFYLCASSTGTGSYEQYFGPGTRLTVT.

This chain links TRBV13 with TRBJ1-1; D remains unclear. In germline, CDR1 is PRHDT, CDR2 FYEKMQ (reference sequence). With 1 base removed from V and 1 base from J, the gap between germline ends came to 7 bases. This CDR3 region has 14 residues. The CDR3: CASSLDGENTEAFF. DNA of the CDR3: TGTGCCAGCAGCTTAGACGGAGAGAACACTGAAGCTTTCTTT.